Detailed here is one TCR beta chain. With the read ending 3 residues before the CDR3 end, the germline J gene is used to fill in that end. The J segment lost 7 bases and the V segment lost 0 bases, leaving 14 bases of the junction unmatched. In germline, CDR1 is SGHRS, CDR2 YFSETQ. The CDR3 sequence is 17 residues long. These data originate in a study of T cells in women clearing cervical HPV infection. Generated by immunoSEQ multiplex PCR, the TCRdb table keeps only in-frame clones and is missing some. Its table lists around 21,000 clones. The material sequenced was blood buffy coat. The chain has TRBV5-1 and TRBJ2-5, with 8 positions matching TRBD1. The clonotype originates from a woman between 18 and 70 years old with a cervical HPV16 infection that either progressed to CIN3+ or cleared (not recorded which). Incomplete CDR3 DNA: TGCGCCAGCAGCTTGGAAGATCGACAGGGGATTGGTGGGACC. The encoded protein is CASSLEDRQGIGGT. The full CDR3 sequence reads CASSLEDRQGIGGTQYF.